The rows below give T cell receptor beta chains drawn from one sample of a study of blood T cell repertoires in COVID-19. Repertoires were generated with immunoSEQ multiplex PCR, while TCRdb's copy carries only in-frame clones and drops some. The sample has some 150,000 clones, roughly 80% seen once. Sample: peripheral blood. These receptors were collected from a human donor with acute or convalescent COVID-19. The donor label of this sample is uncertain. The CDR3 runs from the conserved cysteine through the conserved F or W. D genes are given only for firm matches. Clone size appears in some rows only: once, few, many, or a class for an expanded clone.

abundance: .; v_gene: TRBV5-5; d_gene: .; j_gene: TRBJ1-1; CDR3nt: TGTGCCAGCAGCTTGGGGATGACAGTGACTGAAGCTTTCTTT; CDR3aa: CASSLGMTVTEAFF
abundance: .; v_gene: TRBV19; d_gene: .; j_gene: TRBJ1-2; CDR3nt: TGTGCCAGTAGTATGGGGCCCCAAAGTGGCTACACCTTC; CDR3aa: CASSMGPQSGYTF
abundance: .; v_gene: TRBV30; d_gene: TRBD2; j_gene: TRBJ2-1; CDR3nt: TGTGCCGGAGACTCGGGGGGTCTTAGCAATGAGCAGTTCTTC; CDR3aa: CAGDSGGLSNEQFF
abundance: .; v_gene: TRBV19; d_gene: .; j_gene: TRBJ2-3; CDR3nt: TGTGCCAGTAGTATAGGCCTAGCGAAGGATACGCAGTATTTT; CDR3aa: CASSIGLAKDTQYF
abundance: .; v_gene: TRBV11-3; d_gene: TRBD1; j_gene: TRBJ1-1; CDR3nt: TGTGCCAGCAGCTCGGGACAGGGGGCACCTGAAGCTTTCTTT; CDR3aa: CASSSGQGAPEAFF
abundance: .; v_gene: TRBV5-1; d_gene: .; j_gene: TRBJ1-6; CDR3nt: TGCGCCAGCAGGGACATCCTTAATTCACCCCTCCACTTT; CDR3aa: CASRDILNSPLHF
abundance: .; v_gene: TRBV9; d_gene: .; j_gene: TRBJ1-4; CDR3nt: TGTGCCAGCAGCGTAGCCGGGGTAACTAATGAAAAACTGTTTTTT; CDR3aa: CASSVAGVTNEKLFF
abundance: .; v_gene: TRBV24-1; d_gene: .; j_gene: TRBJ2-1; CDR3nt: TGTGCCACCGGTGACAGTTACAATGAGCAGTTCTTC; CDR3aa: CATGDSYNEQFF
abundance: .; v_gene: TRBV10-1; d_gene: .; j_gene: TRBJ1-5; CDR3nt: TGCGCCAGCAGTGAGGGGGGGGGTCAGCCCCAGCATTTT; CDR3aa: CASSEGGGQPQHF
abundance: .; v_gene: TRBV7-2; d_gene: .; j_gene: TRBJ1-5; CDR3nt: TGTGCCAGCAGCTTCGGAGCTAGCAATCAGCCCCAGCATTTT; CDR3aa: CASSFGASNQPQHF
abundance: .; v_gene: TRBV4-2; d_gene: .; j_gene: TRBJ2-3; CDR3nt: TGTGCCAGCAGCCAAGGGAGCGGTGGGGGCACAGATACGCAGTATTTT; CDR3aa: CASSQGSGGGTDTQYF
abundance: .; v_gene: TRBV7-8; d_gene: .; j_gene: TRBJ1-2; CDR3nt: TGTGCCAGCAGCCTCAGGAATTTTGGCTACACCTTC; CDR3aa: CASSLRNFGYTF
abundance: many; v_gene: TRBV9; d_gene: TRBD2; j_gene: TRBJ2-1; CDR3nt: TGTGCCAGCAGCGTAGCGGGGGGCTCCTACAATGAGCAGTTCTTC; CDR3aa: CASSVAGGSYNEQFF
abundance: few; v_gene: TRBV21-1; d_gene: .; j_gene: TRBJ1-2; CDR3nt: TGTGCCAGCAGCAAAGCCCCCGGAAGGGGTGACACCTTC; CDR3aa: CASSKAPGRGDTF